Listed below are T cell receptor beta chains from one sample, sequenced in a study of blood T cell repertoires in COVID-19. Sequenced by immunoSEQ multiplex PCR; TCRdb stores in-frame clones only, minus some. The repertoire holds 100,000 to 150,000 clones, with 60% to 80% as singletons. The sequenced sample was peripheral blood. These receptors were obtained from a man between 60 and 75 years old with acute or convalescent COVID-19. Each CDR3 is given with its conserved first and last residue. Each record gives: clone size, V gene, D gene, J gene, CDR3 protein, CDR3 DNA. The D gene is left open where the match is weak. Size tells how often a clone was seen (once, few, many) or the class of an expanded clone, and some rows leave it out.

-	TRBV27	-	TRBJ2-3	CASSRGLAYTDTQYF	TGTGCCAGCAGTCGCGGGCTAGCTTACACAGATACGCAGTATTTT
-	TRBV12-3/TRBV12-4	-	TRBJ1-2	CASSLRPGNGYTF	TGTGCCAGCAGTTTACGTCCAGGGAACGGCTACACCTTC
-	TRBV9	TRBD2	TRBJ2-1	CASSAPGLAGPYNEQFF	TGTGCCAGCAGCGCCCCGGGACTAGCGGGACCGTACAATGAGCAGTTCTTC
-	TRBV9	-	TRBJ1-1	CASSTTDRRGTEAFF	TGTGCCAGCAGCACAACCGACAGGCGCGGCACTGAAGCTTTCTTT
-	TRBV19	-	TRBJ1-5	CASSPGPYSNQPQHF	TGTGCCAGTAGTCCGGGTCCATATAGCAATCAGCCCCAGCATTTT
-	TRBV18	-	TRBJ2-2	CASSPLPSGEPFF	TGTGCCAGCTCACCACTCCCTTCGGGGGAGCCGTTTTTT
few	TRBV24-1	-	TRBJ2-5	CATSVAAREETQYF	TGTGCCACCAGTGTGGCGGCCCGAGAAGAGACCCAGTACTTC
-	TRBV6-5	-	TRBJ1-1	CAISRGNTEAFF	TGTGCCATCTCAAGGGGGAACACTGAAGCTTTCTTT
-	TRBV6-6	TRBD2	TRBJ2-7	CASNDRLSGSINEQYF	TGTGCCAGCAACGATCGACTGAGCGGGAGTATTAACGAGCAGTACTTC
-	TRBV12-3/TRBV12-4	TRBD1	TRBJ1-4	CASFPGGSEKLFF	TGTGCCAGCTTTCCAGGGGGATCGGAAAAACTGTTTTTT
-	TRBV7-9	TRBD1	TRBJ1-1	CASSSTGTGGSDTEAFF	TGTGCCAGCAGCTCTACCGGGACAGGGGGTTCGGACACTGAAGCTTTCTTT
-	TRBV7-8	-	TRBJ1-1	CASSLARVTEAFF	TGTGCCAGCAGCTTAGCGAGGGTAACTGAAGCTTTCTTT
-	TRBV19	-	TRBJ1-2	CASSRTEGYGYTF	TGTGCCAGTAGTAGGACGGAGGGGTATGGCTACACCTTC
-	TRBV6-4	-	TRBJ2-2	CASRLSSQDRTPSRTGELFF	TGTGCCAGCAGGTTGAGTAGTCAGGACAGAACCCCTAGCCGGACCGGGGAGCTGTTTTTT
-	TRBV4-2	TRBD2	TRBJ2-3	CASSPGLAGPTDTQYF	TGTGCCAGCAGCCCCGGACTAGCGGGTCCCACAGATACGCAGTATTTT
once	TRBV19	TRBD1	TRBJ1-2	CASSIAGQGNYGYTF	TGTGCCAGTAGTATAGCCGGACAGGGCAACTATGGCTACACCTTC
-	TRBV29-1	-	TRBJ1-1	CSARTDLNTEAFF	TGCAGCGCTCGGACAGACTTGAACACTGAAGCTTTCTTT
-	TRBV2	-	TRBJ1-6	CASSVQGYSPLHF	TGTGCCAGCAGTGTCCAGGGTTATTCACCCCTCCACTTT
once	TRBV29-1	TRBD1	TRBJ1-4	CSVPGQPNEKLFF	TGCAGCGTGCCGGGACAGCCTAATGAAAAACTGTTTTTT
-	TRBV5-1	-	TRBJ1-4	CASRTAGATNEKLFF	TGCGCCAGCAGGACGGCGGGCGCAACTAATGAAAAACTGTTTTTT
-	TRBV5-1	TRBD1	TRBJ2-7	CASSTDRGVSDEQYF	TGCGCCAGCAGCACCGACAGGGGGGTTAGCGACGAGCAGTACTTC
-	TRBV11-3	TRBD1	TRBJ2-5	CASSDGTGRWETQYF	TGTGCCAGCAGCGACGGGACAGGGCGATGGGAGACCCAGTACTTC
few	TRBV19	TRBD1	TRBJ1-2	CASSPGQALKGYTF	TGTGCCAGTAGTCCCGGACAGGCCCTCAAGGGCTACACCTTC
-	TRBV7-2	TRBD1	TRBJ1-1	CASSSNRGMDTEAFF	TGTGCCAGCAGCTCAAACAGGGGAATGGACACTGAAGCTTTCTTT
-	TRBV7-3	-	TRBJ2-2	CASSLTPGTQNTGELFF	TGTGCCAGCAGCTTAACGCCAGGGACACAGAACACCGGGGAGCTGTTTTTT
-	TRBV24-1	TRBD2	TRBJ2-3	CATRRGGSGTDTQYF	TGTGCCACCAGGAGGGGCGGGAGTGGGACAGATACGCAGTATTTT
-	TRBV7-9	-	TRBJ1-4	CASSAAYPRGEKLFF	TGTGCCAGCAGCGCAGCCTACCCCCGAGGTGAAAAACTGTTTTTT
many	TRBV5-1	TRBD1	TRBJ2-7	CASSRPQGVAYEQYF	TGCGCCAGCAGCAGACCACAGGGGGTGGCCTACGAGCAGTACTTC
-	TRBV11-3	-	TRBJ2-1	CASSFSRVDEQFF	TGTGCCAGCAGCTTTTCGAGGGTTGATGAGCAGTTCTTC
few	TRBV12-3/TRBV12-4	-	TRBJ1-4	CASTGFVNEKLFF	TGTGCCAGCACCGGGTTTGTTAATGAAAAACTGTTTTTT
few	TRBV6-5	TRBD1	TRBJ1-5	CASSPDRADQPQHF	TGTGCCAGCAGTCCGGACAGGGCAGATCAGCCCCAGCATTTT
-	TRBV24-1	TRBD1	TRBJ1-2	CATRASPGTGNNF	TGTGCCACCAGAGCAAGTCCCGGGACAGGGAACAACTTC